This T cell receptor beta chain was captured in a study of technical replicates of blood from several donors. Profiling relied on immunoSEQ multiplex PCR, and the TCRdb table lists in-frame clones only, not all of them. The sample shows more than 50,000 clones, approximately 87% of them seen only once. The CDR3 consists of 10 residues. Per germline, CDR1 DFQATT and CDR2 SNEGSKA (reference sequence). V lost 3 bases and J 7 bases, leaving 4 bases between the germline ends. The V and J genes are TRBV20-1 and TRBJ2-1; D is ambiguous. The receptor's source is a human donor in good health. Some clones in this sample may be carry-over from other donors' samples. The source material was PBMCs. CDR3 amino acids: CSARRNEQFF. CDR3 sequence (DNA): TGCAGTGCTAGGAGAAATGAGCAGTTCTTC.